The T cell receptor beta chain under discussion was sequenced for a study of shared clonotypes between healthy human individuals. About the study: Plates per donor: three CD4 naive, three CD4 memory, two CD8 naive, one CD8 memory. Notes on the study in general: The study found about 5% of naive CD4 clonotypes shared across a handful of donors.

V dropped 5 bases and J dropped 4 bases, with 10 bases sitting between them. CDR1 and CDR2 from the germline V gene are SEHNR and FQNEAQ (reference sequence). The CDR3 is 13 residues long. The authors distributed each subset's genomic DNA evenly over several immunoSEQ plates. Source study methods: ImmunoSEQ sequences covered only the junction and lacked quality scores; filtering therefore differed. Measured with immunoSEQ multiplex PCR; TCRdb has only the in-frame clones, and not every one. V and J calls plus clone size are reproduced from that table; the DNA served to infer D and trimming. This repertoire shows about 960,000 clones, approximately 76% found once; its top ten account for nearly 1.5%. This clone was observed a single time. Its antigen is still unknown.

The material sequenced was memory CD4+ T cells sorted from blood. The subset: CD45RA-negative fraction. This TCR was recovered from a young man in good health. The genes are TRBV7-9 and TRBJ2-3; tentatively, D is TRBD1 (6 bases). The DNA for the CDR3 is TGTGCCAGCAGCCTAACAGGGTCAGATACGCAGTATTTT. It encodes CASSLTGSDTQYF.